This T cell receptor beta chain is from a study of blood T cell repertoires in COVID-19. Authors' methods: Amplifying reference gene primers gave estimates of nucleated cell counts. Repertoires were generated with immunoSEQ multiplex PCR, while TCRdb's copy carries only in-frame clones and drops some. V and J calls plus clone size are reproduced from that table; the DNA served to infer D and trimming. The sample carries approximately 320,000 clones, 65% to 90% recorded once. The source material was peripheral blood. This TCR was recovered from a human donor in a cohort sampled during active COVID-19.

CDR3 sequence: CATSDSGLAGNEQYF. For the CDR3, the DNA is TGTGCCACCAGTGACTCGGGACTAGCGGGTAACGAGCAGTACTTC. J is TRBJ2-7 and V is TRBV24-1; 12 bases map to TRBD2. After removal of 4 bases from V and 5 bases from J, the junction contained 5 bases not matched to a gene. CDR3 size: 15 residues. CDR1 and CDR2 (germline): KGHDR, SFDVKD.